This T cell receptor beta chain was obtained from a study of blood T cell repertoires in COVID-19. In the study overall: Samples of COVID-19 (acute and convalescent) were obtained from the United States, Italy and Spain. Nucleic acid was either cDNA or gDNA, and it came from T cells, B-cell-depleted T cells, or PBMCs.

Patients at the Seattle site were enrolled during active infection and followed longitudinally. The CDR3 runs to 15 residues. Trimming at V came to 7 bases and at J to 2 bases, leaving 6 bases not matched to a gene. CDR1 is WNHNN, CDR2 SYGVQD, per germline (reference sequence). Data came from immunoSEQ multiplex PCR; TCRdb stores just in-frame clones and leaves some out. The table shows approximately 88,000 clones, with about 83% occurring only once. The sequenced material came from peripheral blood. The chain uses TRBV10-1 and TRBJ2-3; 10 nucleotides line up with TRBD1. The source of this sequence is an older man with COVID-19, enrolled during active disease. The CDR3 here is CASTPGTGVTDTQYF. The CDR3 nucleotides are TGCGCCAGCACCCCCGGGACAGGGGTCACAGATACGCAGTATTTT.